This TCR beta chain derives from a study of blood T cell repertoires in COVID-19. Study-level information: Researchers got acute and convalescent COVID-19 samples from the United States, Italy and Spain. T cells, B-cell-depleted T cells, or PBMCs provided the cDNA or gDNA that served as material.

As processed by the authors: By means of reference gene primer amplification, nucleated cell counts were estimated. The repertoire was sequenced with immunoSEQ multiplex PCR; TCRdb's copy has only in-frame clones and lacks some. Clone size and V and J calls were adopted from that table, with D and trimming inferred from the DNA. There are approximately 52,000 clones in the sample; 75% to 90% occur only once, and 4.5% to 6% lies in the top ten. The sequencing sample was made of peripheral blood. This TCR derives from a man aged 60 to 75 with active COVID-19.

CDR3 region: CASSQDGRELQFF. For the CDR3, the DNA is TGTGCCAGCAGCCAAGACGGGCGGGAGCTGCAGTTCTTC. The rearrangement links TRBV3-1 (or the pseudogene TRBV3-2) to TRBJ2-1, with 7 bases aligning to TRBD2. V trimming: 0 bases; J trimming: 12 bases; junction bases outside the gene matches: 5. Germline V CDR1 and CDR2: LGHDT, YNNKEL (reference sequence). The CDR3 is 13 residues long.